The TCR beta chain under discussion was sequenced for a study of CD8+ T cells in alopecia areata. Study at large: Treated patients took oral tofacitinib at 5 to 10 mg twice daily.

General study findings and limits: Against the mouse data, patients shared TCRs less clearly, possibly for HLA reasons.

The CDR3 spans 15 residues. The germline V gene encodes CDR1 SQVTM and CDR2 ANQGSEA. V was clipped by 3 bases and J by 10 bases, with 22 bases between them. Comment on this clone: The antigen is not known.

Both peripheral blood and punch biopsies of lesional scalp skin were obtained from patients who had alopecia areata. After isolation, RNA underwent reverse transcription to generate cDNA as the sequencing template. Profiling relied on immunoSEQ multiplex PCR, and the TCRdb table lists in-frame clones only, not all of them. The profile shows about 180,000 clones, 59% of them singletons. The TCR comes from a human donor with alopecia areata. The sample in question was CD4+ T cells sorted from blood, obtained at week 0. The rearrangement uses TRBV29-1 and TRBJ2-1, with D unclear. The CDR3 bases are TGCAGCGTTGAGTACAGATCTTTTGGTATGGGGGAGCAGTTCTTC. Encoded protein: CSVEYRSFGMGEQFF.